This is a list of T cell receptor beta chains from one sample in a study of blood T cell repertoires in COVID-19. TCRdb's table, derived via immunoSEQ multiplex PCR, lists solely in-frame clones and lacks some. The sample includes roughly 75,000 clones, roughly 87% seen only once; the top ten take 11%. The specimen sequenced was peripheral blood. These receptors originate from a man in his forties or fifties with acute or convalescent COVID-19. Both conserved end residues are part of each CDR3. The D gene is left open where the match is weak. The size entry is marked missing in some rows and otherwise reads once, few, many or a size class.

size	D	V	J	CDR3	DNA
NA	TRBD1	TRBV9	TRBJ2-7	CASSEGPGQGQHEQYF	TGTGCCAGCAGCGAGGGCCCAGGACAGGGACAACACGAGCAGTACTTC
NA	NA	TRBV27	TRBJ2-1	CASNGGRGGRVYNEQFF	TGTGCCAGCAACGGCGGTCGGGGTGGCCGAGTCTACAATGAGCAGTTCTTC
NA	NA	TRBV5-1	TRBJ1-2	CASSLLPPDNAYGYTF	TGCGCCAGCAGCTTGTTGCCCCCGGACAACGCCTATGGCTACACCTTC
NA	NA	TRBV11-2	TRBJ2-4	CASSPRPLAKNIQYF	TGTGCCAGCAGCCCGCGGCCATTAGCCAAAAACATTCAGTACTTC
NA	TRBD1	TRBV7-9	TRBJ1-4	CASSPRTGTEKLFF	TGTGCCAGCAGCCCTCGGACAGGGACTGAAAAACTGTTTTTT
NA	TRBD1	TRBV2	TRBJ2-2	CASRGDRGGTGELFF	TGTGCCAGCAGGGGAGACAGGGGGGGCACCGGGGAGCTGTTTTTT
few	NA	TRBV12-3/TRBV12-4	TRBJ1-1	CASSLTAGTEAFF	TGTGCCAGCAGTTTAACCGCCGGCACTGAAGCTTTCTTT
NA	NA	TRBV27	TRBJ1-1	CASSQRLGAVNTEAFF	TGTGCCAGCAGCCAGCGCCTGGGGGCGGTGAACACTGAAGCTTTCTTT
NA	NA	TRBV4-3	TRBJ2-4	CASSQDLWQGGAKNIQYF	TGCGCCAGCAGCCAAGATTTGTGGCAGGGGGGAGCCAAAAACATTCAGTACTTC
NA	TRBD1	TRBV20-1	TRBJ2-4	CSAPTGDF	TGCAGTGCGCCGACAGGGGACTTC
NA	NA	TRBV27	TRBJ2-3	CASSLGQFRTDTQYF	TGTGCCAGCAGTTTGGGGCAATTCCGCACAGATACGCAGTATTTT
NA	NA	TRBV6-5	TRBJ2-7	CASSYRGLVYEQYF	TGTGCCAGCAGTTACCGGGGACTCGTTTACGAGCAGTACTTC
NA	TRBD1	TRBV5-5	TRBJ1-6	CASSSGTGGFVSPLHF	TGTGCCAGCAGCTCGGGGACAGGGGGCTTTGTTTCACCCCTCCACTTT
NA	TRBD1	TRBV7-2	TRBJ2-7	CASTWMTGASYEQYF	TGTGCCAGCACCTGGATGACAGGGGCATCCTACGAGCAGTACTTC
NA	NA	TRBV7-9	TRBJ2-1	CASSSERLRDEQFF	TGTGCCAGCAGCTCAGAGCGGCTAAGGGATGAGCAGTTCTTC
NA	NA	TRBV6-5	TRBJ1-3	CASRRSERVGNTIYF	TGTGCCAGCAGGCGATCCGAGAGAGTCGGAAACACCATATATTTT
NA	TRBD1	TRBV11-3	TRBJ2-2	CASSWTGNTGELFF	TGTGCCAGCAGCTGGACAGGGAACACCGGGGAGCTGTTTTTT
NA	TRBD2	TRBV28	TRBJ2-5	CASSYPGLAGETQYF	TGTGCCAGCAGCTACCCCGGACTAGCGGGAGAGACCCAGTACTTC
NA	TRBD1	TRBV10-3	TRBJ1-5	CAISRGQGDQPQHF	TGTGCCATCAGCCGGGGACAGGGTGATCAGCCCCAGCATTTT
NA	NA	TRBV29-1	TRBJ1-4	CSVRGPSNEKLFF	TGCAGCGTTCGGGGTCCCTCTAATGAAAAACTGTTTTTT
NA	NA	TRBV19	TRBJ1-6	CASTGAYNSPLHF	TGTGCCAGTACAGGGGCCTATAATTCACCCCTCCACTTT